The clone carrying this TCR beta chain was seen a single time. The sample originates from a study of blood T cell repertoires in COVID-19. V gave up 6 bases and J gave up 0 bases; unmatched junction bases: 7. The CDR3 has 15 residues. CDR1 is LGHNT, CDR2 FRNRAP, per germline. Original methodology: Amplification with reference gene primers provided the estimates of nucleated cell counts. The assay was immunoSEQ multiplex PCR, and TCRdb's table has in-frame clones only and misses some. V and J calls and clone size are those listed in that table; D and trimming were worked out from the DNA. The sample has some 80,000 clones, over 75% seen once.

The specimen was peripheral blood. This sequence originates from a woman older than 75 with acute or convalescent COVID-19. The V call is TRBV12-5, the J call TRBJ1-1, with 7 nucleotides matching TRBD1. CDR3 residues: CASGIAQGMNTEAFF. The CDR3, as DNA: TGTGCTAGTGGCATAGCACAGGGGATGAACACTGAAGCTTTCTTT.